This is a list of T cell receptor beta chains from one sample in a study of blood T cell repertoires in COVID-19. Libraries were prepared by immunoSEQ multiplex PCR; TCRdb keeps only in-frame clonotypes and omits some of them. The sample records some 350,000 clones, around 91% being singletons. Sequencing input: peripheral blood. The receptors derive from a woman aged 18-29 years who had recovered from COVID-19. Both conserved end residues are part of each CDR3. A D gene is named only where the DNA matches it firmly. A clone size is listed for some rows: how often the clone was seen (once, few, many), or a class if it is expanded.

size: -; D: TRBD1; J: TRBJ2-1; V: TRBV5-1; CDR3: CASSLYPEGTGLYNEQFF; DNA: TGCGCCAGCAGCTTGTACCCCGAGGGGACAGGGCTCTACAATGAGCAGTTCTTC
size: -; D: TRBD1; J: TRBJ2-3; V: TRBV12-3/TRBV12-4; CDR3: CASSPDRGDTQYF; DNA: TGTGCCAGCAGCCCCGACAGGGGAGATACGCAGTATTTT
size: -; D: -; J: TRBJ2-5; V: TRBV7-6; CDR3: CASSSEPEGAHRETQYF; DNA: TGTGCCAGCAGCTCCGAACCAGAGGGCGCCCATCGGGAGACCCAGTACTTC
size: -; D: TRBD1; J: TRBJ2-2; V: TRBV28; CDR3: CASSQGTANTGELFF; DNA: TGTGCCAGCAGTCAAGGGACAGCGAACACCGGGGAGCTGTTTTTT
size: -; D: TRBD1; J: TRBJ1-2; V: TRBV29-1; CDR3: CSVRTGESTF; DNA: TGCAGCGTGCGGACAGGGGAGAGCACCTTC
size: few; D: -; J: TRBJ1-1; V: TRBV19; CDR3: CASNFAVGEAFF; DNA: TGTGCCAGTAATTTTGCCGTCGGTGAAGCTTTCTTT
size: -; D: -; J: TRBJ2-3; V: TRBV13; CDR3: CASSLRPAGDTQYF; DNA: TGTGCCAGCAGCCTAAGACCGGCCGGGGATACGCAGTATTTT
size: -; D: TRBD2; J: TRBJ2-1; V: TRBV11-3; CDR3: CASSFREGRNEQFF; DNA: TGTGCCAGCAGCTTCCGGGAGGGCCGCAATGAGCAGTTCTTC
size: -; D: TRBD2; J: TRBJ2-3; V: TRBV4-3; CDR3: CASSPNGLAGVMDTQYF; DNA: TGCGCCAGCAGCCCCAACGGACTAGCGGGAGTGATGGATACGCAGTATTTT
size: -; D: TRBD1; J: TRBJ1-3; V: TRBV12-5; CDR3: CASGLTGAGNTIYF; DNA: TGTGCTAGTGGCCTGACAGGGGCTGGAAACACCATATATTTT
size: -; D: -; J: TRBJ2-2; V: TRBV10-3; CDR3: CAISESGGEAGELFF; DNA: TGTGCCATCAGCGAGAGCGGCGGAGAGGCCGGGGAGCTGTTTTTT
size: -; D: TRBD2; J: TRBJ2-5; V: TRBV27; CDR3: CASRQKTGTGGETQYF; DNA: TGTGCCAGCAGACAGAAGACAGGCACGGGGGGGGAGACCCAGTACTTC
size: -; D: -; J: TRBJ1-2; V: TRBV13; CDR3: CASSLGSGYNGYTF; DNA: TGTGCCAGCAGCTTAGGATCAGGGTATAATGGCTACACCTTC
size: few; D: TRBD1; J: TRBJ1-2; V: TRBV6-5; CDR3: CASSYRTGYYGYTF; DNA: TGTGCCAGCAGTTACCGGACAGGGTATTATGGCTACACCTTC